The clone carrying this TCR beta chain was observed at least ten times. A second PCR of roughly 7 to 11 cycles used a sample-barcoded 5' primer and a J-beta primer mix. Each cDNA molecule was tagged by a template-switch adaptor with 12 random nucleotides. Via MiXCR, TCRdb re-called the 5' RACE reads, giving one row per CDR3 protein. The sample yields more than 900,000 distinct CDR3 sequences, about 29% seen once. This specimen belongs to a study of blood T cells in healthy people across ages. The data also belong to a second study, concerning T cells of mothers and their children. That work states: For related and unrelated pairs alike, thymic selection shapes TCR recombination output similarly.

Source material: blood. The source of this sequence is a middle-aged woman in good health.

The CDR3 spells CASSLTPDPRYGYTF. The CDR3 DNA reads TGCGCCAGCAGCCTAACTCCAGATCCCCGGTACGGCTACACCTTC. J is TRBJ1-2 and V is TRBV5-1; D gene ambiguous. The germline V and J ends were trimmed by 4 bases and 8 bases, with 21 bases remaining between them. CDR3 size: 15 residues. Germline V gives CDR1 SGHRS, CDR2 YFSETQ.